The clone carrying this T cell receptor beta chain was observed many times. Its target is unknown. The record originates from a study of response to subunit inactivated influenza vaccine. Each CDR3 protein gets one entry after TCRdb re-called the RT-PCR reads with MiXCR. This sample has a few hundred thousand distinct CDR3 sequences; 14% occur once, and the top ten carry approximately 10%. The study's findings and limits: Every seasonal influenza vaccination brings in few new T cells, the authors suggested.

The sample was PBMCs from blood, taken roughly 12 days after vaccination. This TCR was sampled from a middle-aged man who received an inactivated influenza vaccine.

The CDR3 region is CASSWDGNQPQHF. The CDR3 nucleotides read TGTGCCAGCAGCTGGGACGGCAATCAGCCCCAGCATTTT. The rearrangement joins TRBV7-9 to TRBJ1-5; TRBD1 might be the D (5 bases). Germline CDR1 reads SEHNR; CDR2 reads FQNEAQ (reference sequence). The length of the CDR3 is 13 residues. Trimming cost V 4 bases and J 2 bases, with 6 bases left between them.